These T cell receptor beta chains were read from a single sample in a study of CD8+ T cells in alopecia areata. Libraries were prepared by immunoSEQ multiplex PCR; TCRdb keeps only in-frame clonotypes and omits some of them. The sample has approximately 150,000 clones, less than 75% seen once. The specimen was CD8+ T cells sorted from blood. Receptors originate from a human donor in good health. The CDR3 runs from the conserved cysteine through the conserved F or W.

v_call	j_call	cdr3_length	cdr3_aa
TRBV11-2	TRBJ2-7	15	CASSLAQGHNYEQYF
TRBV6-4	TRBJ2-1	15	CASSEGGVSYNEQFF
TRBV6-5	TRBJ2-7	16	CASSYSQGPRFYEQYF
TRBV4-1	TRBJ2-7	17	CASSQEETGYLSYEQYF
TRBV4-1	TRBJ2-6	15	CTSSSQGAGANVLTF
TRBV6-5	TRBJ2-7	15	CASSPGTSRSYEQYF
TRBV4-1	TRBJ2-1	14	CASTPQGSYNEQFF
TRBV25-1	TRBJ1-2	12	CASSQGATGYTF
TRBV7-9	TRBJ2-4	16	CASSLEGGLAKNIQYF
TRBV19	TRBJ2-5	12	CASSTSQETQYF
TRBV29-1	TRBJ1-1	15	CSVPLRGELNTEAFF
TRBV27	TRBJ1-5	13	CASSLSKYQPQHF
TRBV7-9	TRBJ2-2	15	CASSSDSSNTGELFF
TRBV15	TRBJ2-2	16	CATSTGLAGYTGELFF
TRBV5-6	TRBJ2-7	14	CASSLSDRGYEQYF
TRBV19	TRBJ2-7	17	CASSQSGLAGVSYEQYF
TRBV29-1	TRBJ1-2	11	CSVGTRGGYTF
TRBV5-1	TRBJ2-5	15	CASTSGTGGEETQYF
TRBV4-1	TRBJ2-7	15	CASSQIRDRVYEQYF
TRBV9	TRBJ2-2	15	CASSVASPNTGELFF
TRBV4-2	TRBJ2-1	17	CASSQVLAGRNIDEQFF
TRBV18	TRBJ1-1	16	CASSPRRKAPYNEAFF
TRBV29-1	TRBJ1-1	11	CSATGGTEAFF
TRBV14	TRBJ2-2	13	CASSHFRAGELFF
TRBV6-5	TRBJ2-7	13	CASSPGTGYEQYF
TRBV5-1	TRBJ2-5	15	CASSLNAGGLETQYF
TRBV27	TRBJ2-3	15	CASTPRTGITDTQYF
TRBV6-5	TRBJ2-3	15	CASSYGGRFTDTQYF
TRBV5-5	TRBJ2-3	20	CASSPSVEGARIWVTDTQYF
TRBV5-6	TRBJ2-1	15	CASSPTSGSIDEQFF
TRBV4-1	TRBJ1-2	15	CASSQDRGQSLGYTF
TRBV5-6	TRBJ2-1	12	CASSSPRREQFF
TRBV14	TRBJ2-5	13	CASSSSVLGTQYF
TRBV7-9	TRBJ2-7	15	CASSLADGASYEQYF
TRBV9	TRBJ2-4	15	CASSVGVGAKNIQYF
TRBV4-1	TRBJ2-2	13	CASSQAGTGELFF
TRBV27	TRBJ1-4	12	CASRSTNEKLFF
TRBV13	TRBJ1-1	15	CASSFPSGAGTEAFF
TRBV27	TRBJ1-5	16	CASSSLSLSGWQPQHF
TRBV6-5	TRBJ1-1	13	CASSFTSGTEAFF
TRBV5-1	TRBJ1-5	15	CASSSSGGSNQPQHF
TRBV10-3	TRBJ2-1	16	CAISEVLAGSYNEQFF
TRBV6-6	TRBJ2-5	16	CASSRLAAGLGETQYF
TRBV19	TRBJ2-2	16	CASSIVPPGNTGELFF
TRBV29-1	TRBJ1-1	14	CSAIRLVENTEAFF
TRBV6-5	TRBJ1-4	14	CASSEDEGSEKLFF
TRBV30	TRBJ1-5	13	CAWSDSLNQPQHF
TRBV29-1	TRBJ2-7	14	CSVLSLVRGYEQYF
TRBV10-1	TRBJ2-3	14	CATGQGVLTDTQYF
TRBV6-5	TRBJ2-3	15	CASRPTSVNTDTQYF
TRBV6-5	TRBJ1-1	14	CASSPARGPPEAFF
TRBV18	TRBJ1-3	14	CASSPWTSGNTIYF
TRBV5-4	TRBJ2-7	13	CASSSEEGREQYF
TRBV29-1	TRBJ1-2	12	CSVAGTLNGYTF
TRBV27	TRBJ2-6	15	CASSLSLPGANVLTF
TRBV15	TRBJ1-4	15	CATSGTEDPGEKLFF
TRBV29-1	TRBJ2-2	18	CSVGWRGEAGPGTGELFF
TRBV29-1	TRBJ1-1	14	CSVGAGGMNTEAFF